These T cell receptor beta chains were read from a single sample in a study of T cell clonotyping in hematopoietic cell transplantation. Data came from immunoSEQ multiplex PCR; TCRdb stores just in-frame clones and leaves some out. The data hold under 14,000 clones, with approximately 91% observed a single time. Sequences were derived from PBMCs, sampled 180 days after allogeneic stem cell transplant. The receptor set was obtained from a male patient aged 55 to 69 who had an allogeneic stem cell transplant from an unrelated donor, so the T cells may come from the graft donor. Some clones in this sample may be carry-over from other donors' samples. Each CDR3 is given without its conserved first and last residue. Each record gives: V gene, J gene, CDR3 protein.

TRBV19	TRBJ1-5	ASSMARQGREPQH
TRBV2	TRBJ2-3	ASSDERRASTDTQY
TRBV5-1	TRBJ1-1	ASSSTGMNTEAF
TRBV6-6	TRBJ1-5	ASSSTQGIGQPQH
TRBV5-1	TRBJ2-1	ASHGTTLDNEQF
TRBV25-1	TRBJ1-4	ASSEWVRGGEKLF
TRBV9	TRBJ1-2	ASSVLPLDRVANYGYT
TRBV5-1	TRBJ2-7	ASSYQQGPHEQY
TRBV19	TRBJ2-3	ASSRGQGSTDTQY
TRBV4-3	TRBJ1-4	ASSAQGATNEKLF
TRBV19	TRBJ1-1	ASSTDPILNTEAF
TRBV2	TRBJ2-2	ASSARRDFNTGELF
TRBV9	TRBJ1-1	ASSAPKTGTNTEAF
TRBV9	TRBJ1-1	ASSTHERTEAF
TRBV13	TRBJ1-5	ASSLGDQPQH
TRBV19	TRBJ2-2	ASLGEELF
TRBV4-3	TRBJ1-3	ASSQDRGRTRGNTIY
TRBV11-2	TRBJ2-7	ASGLREAVYEQY
TRBV7-2	TRBJ1-1	ASSVQGEGTEAF
TRBV10-3	TRBJ1-2	AISGGRRHYGYT
TRBV6-5	TRBJ1-1	ASRPVQGNTEAF
TRBV7-9	TRBJ1-1	ASSLRGAEAF
TRBV11-2	TRBJ1-1	ASSFANTPEAF
TRBV7-9	TRBJ1-2	ASSLNGDRGLYGYT
TRBV9	TRBJ2-7	ASSVGVGAGEQY
TRBV6-6	TRBJ2-5	ASSLDSVDGTQY
TRBV7-2	TRBJ1-3	ASSFFGGSGNTIY
TRBV27	TRBJ2-3	ASSMGQGRGTDTQY
TRBV7-2	TRBJ2-5	ASSPLGAGGFETQY
TRBV6-6	TRBJ1-1	ASSYSSASEAF
TRBV9	TRBJ1-2	ASSLGTGNYGYT
TRBV5-6	TRBJ2-1	ASSLFGTHIVSEQF
TRBV19	TRBJ1-2	ASSIGSGFNYGYT
TRBV5-5	TRBJ2-7	ASSSTGDEQY
TRBV6-6	TRBJ1-2	ASSYSGQTYGYT
TRBV6-5	TRBJ1-2	ASSYAGGKGYT
TRBV7-2	TRBJ2-2	ASSVSGGLTGELF
TRBV7-2	TRBJ1-6	ASSRGVASHSPLH